The sample holds many counts of the clone carrying this TCR beta chain. The antigen remains undetermined. Amplification yielded TCR beta CDR3 regions, with RNA transcripts as the source. A set of HTBI primers served as the primers for a first-round RT-PCR of the TCR CDR3. TCRdb analysed the multiplex PCR reads with MiXCR anew, one entry per CDR3 protein. The profile shows about 360,000 distinct CDR3 sequences, 15% to 19% of them singletons. This sample stems from a study of T cells in Graves' hyperthyroidism and ophthalmopathy. The V and J ends lost 3 bases and 6 bases, in that order; junction bases with no gene match: 6. CDR3 length: 15 amino acids. Germline CDR1 and CDR2: SEHNR and FQNEAQ (reference sequence). These patients, aged 18 to 65, had recently diagnosed hyperthyroidism lasting under 2 months. The diagnostic basis comprised clinical symptoms, serum thyroxine and TRAb, thyroid ultrasound and orbital computed tomography. Sampled blood dates from first hyperthyroidism diagnosis, and it precedes any ophthalmopathy symptoms.

Regarding the study as a whole: Blood samples included most of the expanded thyroid clonotypes exceeding 0.001.

Sequenced material: blood. The receptor's source is a woman under 30 with Graves' hyperthyroidism that later progressed to Graves' ophthalmopathy. The V call is TRBV7-9, the J call TRBJ2-3; 10 positions match TRBD2. DNA of the CDR3: TGTGCCAGCAGCTTCCGAGCGGGAGGGTTGGATACGCAGTATTTT. Amino acid sequence: CASSFRAGGLDTQYF.